This TCR beta chain was sequenced during a study of shared clonotypes between healthy human individuals. This clone was observed at least ten times. Other DNA sequences in this sample translate to the same CDR3. Trimming left V 3 bases short and J 5 bases short, with 5 bases between. Germline V gene data show CDR1 as SGHAT and CDR2 as FQNNGV. The CDR3 sequence is 12 residues long. Produced via immunoSEQ multiplex PCR; TCRdb's table is partial and in-frame only. The table has some 530,000 clones, roughly 80% seen once. V is TRBV11-2 and J is TRBJ2-1; D gene uncertain. The sample taken for sequencing was PBMCs. The receptor's source is a woman aged 40 to 50 in good health. Some clones in this sample may be carry-over from other donors' samples. The CDR3 DNA follows: TGTGCCAGCAGCTTTGACCACAATGAGCAGTTCTTC. Amino acids: CASSFDHNEQFF.